This T cell receptor (beta chain) was observed in a study of OX40 agonist ivuxolimab in advanced cancers. Study-level background: The study treated patients with ivuxolimab, an agonistic anti-OX40 (CD134) antibody. Broader study findings: Undetermined was the antigen specificity of the expanded peripheral T cells.

A remark on this clone: Its antigen is unknown.

Assay used: immunoSEQ multiplex PCR; TCRdb lists only in-frame clones, some missing. The sample carries some 97,000 clones, roughly 90% recorded once. This CDR3 comprises 16 residues. Germline V gene lookup returns CDR1 SGHNT and CDR2 YENEEA. V was cut by 5 bases and J by 6 bases, with 20 bases left in between. Sequenced material: CD4+ or CD8+ T cells sorted from blood, taken in a trial of the OX40 agonist ivuxolimab. This sequence joins TRBV11-3 and TRBJ2-1, with TRBD2 as a possible D gene (5 bases). The TCR comes from an adult with an advanced solid tumor such as melanoma, head and neck, liver or kidney cancer. The CDR3 region has the DNA TGTGCCAGCAGCCCTTTTCGTGGGAGTGAGGGCAATGAGCAGTTCTTC. Encoded protein: CASSPFRGSEGNEQFF.